The T cell receptor (beta chain) described here comes from a study of blood T cell repertoires in COVID-19. The CDR3 is 12 residues long. Germline CDR1 LGHDT, CDR2 YNNKEL (reference sequence). V lost 4 bases and J 8 bases, leaving 9 bases between the germline ends. Sequencing was performed with immunoSEQ multiplex PCR; in TCRdb, only in-frame clones are kept and a portion is missing. Altogether 150,000 to 200,000 clones are present, around 83% being singletons, with the ten largest covering roughly 0.95%. The sequence derives from a young man with acute or convalescent COVID-19. The sample was peripheral blood. This sequence joins TRBV3-1 (or the pseudogene TRBV3-2) and TRBJ2-1; D perhaps matches TRBD2 (6 bases). Written as DNA, the CDR3 is TGTGCCAGCAGCCCGCGGGGCTATGAGCAGTTCTTC. This gives the protein CASSPRGYEQFF.